The rows below give T cell receptor beta chains drawn from one sample of a study of cytomegalovirus exposure and HLA in healthy donors. Measured with immunoSEQ multiplex PCR; TCRdb has only the in-frame clones, and not every one. The sample table includes 130,000 or so clones. The sequencing input was PBMCs. These receptors all stem from a woman aged 18-29 years in good health and CMV-seronegative. Both conserved end residues are part of each CDR3. D genes are given only for firm matches.

j_call d_call v_call cdr3_nt cdr3_aa
TRBJ1-2 NA TRBV9 TGTGCCAGCAGCGTATCCGAGTCAGGTGGCTACACCTTC CASSVSESGGYTF
TRBJ2-7 TRBD1 TRBV30 TGTGCCTGCACCGGGACAGGGAGAAAATACGAGCAGTACTTC CACTGTGRKYEQYF
TRBJ2-6 NA TRBV29-1 TGCAGCGTCGGACGGGGGAGCTCTGGGGCCAACGTCCTGACTTTC CSVGRGSSGANVLTF
TRBJ1-5 NA TRBV30 TGTGCCTGGACTCGCAGAGGAGGCAATCAGCCCCAGCATTTT CAWTRRGGNQPQHF
TRBJ1-1 TRBD1 TRBV30 TGTGCCTGGAATCTGGGACAGGACCTCGCTGCTTTCTTT CAWNLGQDLAAFF
TRBJ1-1 TRBD1 TRBV18 TGTGCCAGCTCAAGGGACAGCCAGAACACTGAAGCTTTCTTT CASSRDSQNTEAFF
TRBJ2-7 TRBD1 TRBV27 TGTGCCAGCAGTAAGCTGACAGGGCTCTCCTACGAGCAGTACTTC CASSKLTGLSYEQYF
TRBJ2-3 TRBD2 TRBV5-1 TGCGCCAGCCGAACTAGCGATGGCACAGATACGCAGTATTTT CASRTSDGTDTQYF
TRBJ2-2 NA TRBV6-5 TGTGCCAGCAGTTACGGAGCAGCTTCGAACACCGGGGAGCTGTTTTTT CASSYGAASNTGELFF
TRBJ2-2 NA TRBV9 TGTGCCAGCAGCTCACGTCTGCCGGGTTCAGACACCGGGGAGCTGTTTTTT CASSSRLPGSDTGELFF
TRBJ1-2 NA TRBV4-1 TGCGCCAGCAGCCACACTCCGGGGAGGACGGAACATAACTATGGCTACACCTTC CASSHTPGRTEHNYGYTF
TRBJ1-2 TRBD1 TRBV5-1 TGCGCCAGCAGCTTTGGCGGACAGGGTGCGGATGCTAACTATGGCTACACCTTC CASSFGGQGADANYGYTF
TRBJ1-4 NA TRBV4-2 TGTGCCAGCAGCGAAGGATACGGGGAGAATGAAAAACTGTTTTTT CASSEGYGENEKLFF
TRBJ2-7 TRBD2 TRBV5-1 TGCGCCAGCAGCTTGGTTGGACTAGACTCCTACGAGCAGTACTTC CASSLVGLDSYEQYF
TRBJ2-7 NA TRBV6-5 TGTGCCAGCAGTTACGGCCGCGGGGACGAGCAGTACTTC CASSYGRGDEQYF
TRBJ1-1 TRBD1 TRBV30 TGTGCCTTAACAGGGGTCCCCGAAAACACTGAAGCTTTCTTT CALTGVPENTEAFF
TRBJ1-5 TRBD1 TRBV27 TGTGCCAGCAGTTCCAGGGGGTCCCTGAGCAATCAGCCCCAGCATTTT CASSSRGSLSNQPQHF
TRBJ2-1 NA TRBV9 TGTGCCAGCAGCGAAAGTAGCGGATCAGTATATGAGCAGTTCTTC CASSESSGSVYEQFF
TRBJ1-6 TRBD1 TRBV2 TGTGCCAGCGCGGAGACAGGGTCTTATAATTCACCCCTCCACTTT CASAETGSYNSPLHF
TRBJ1-2 NA TRBV5-1 TGCGCCAGCAGCTCCGACAACGGCTATGGCTACACCTTC CASSSDNGYGYTF
TRBJ2-1 TRBD2 TRBV30 TGTGCCTGGAAACCGCTAGCGGGACGGTCCTACAATGAGCAGTTCTTC CAWKPLAGRSYNEQFF
TRBJ2-1 TRBD2 TRBV7-2 TGTGCCAGCAGTCATAGGACTAGGAAGTTTGAGCAGTTCTTC CASSHRTRKFEQFF
TRBJ2-1 TRBD2 TRBV10-3 TGTGCCATCAGTACCAACGGGGGTCTAGCGGGAGGTGGCTCCTACAATGAGCAGTTCTTC CAISTNGGLAGGGSYNEQFF
TRBJ1-2 NA TRBV9 TGTGCCAGCAGGCCTGGAGCTAATGATCGCTACACCTTC CASRPGANDRYTF
TRBJ2-2 NA TRBV11-2 TGTGCCAGCAGCAGGGGATACGAGAAAACCGGGGAGCTGTTTTTT CASSRGYEKTGELFF
TRBJ1-3 TRBD1 TRBV7-9 TGTGCCAGCAGCTCTCTCTCCCCGGGACAGACTTCTGGAAACACCATATATTTT CASSSLSPGQTSGNTIYF
TRBJ2-3 NA TRBV7-9 TGTGCCAGCAGCTTAGACCGGGATACGCAGTATTTT CASSLDRDTQYF
TRBJ2-5 NA TRBV18 TGTGCCAGCTCCTCCGGGACTCAAGAGACCCAGTACTTC CASSSGTQETQYF
TRBJ2-2 TRBD2 TRBV15 TGTGCCACCAGCGGTCCCACGGGACTAGCGGGAGCCAAAGTGCATTCGGGGGAGCTGTTTTTT CATSGPTGLAGAKVHSGELFF
TRBJ1-4 NA TRBV5-8 TGTGCCAGCAGCGGGCAAATGGGCACCCGGGGAAAACTGTTTTTT CASSGQMGTRGKLFF
TRBJ2-3 NA TRBV5-6 TGTGCCAGCAGCTTGGCCGCAGATACGCAGTATTTT CASSLAADTQYF
TRBJ2-1 NA TRBV10-3 TGTGCCGCTACCACCTCCAGCCTAGGCAATGAGCAGTTCTTC CAATTSSLGNEQFF
TRBJ2-1 TRBD2 TRBV10-3 TGTGCCACTTCCCCGGGTATAGCGGGATTAACCCCCAGCTACAATGAGCAGTTCTTC CATSPGIAGLTPSYNEQFF
TRBJ1-1 NA TRBV6-5 TGTGCCAGCTGGGGGGGAGGTACTGAAGCTTTCTTT CASWGGGTEAFF
TRBJ1-2 NA TRBV6-5 TGTGCCAGCGCTACTTATGGCTACACCTTC CASATYGYTF
TRBJ1-4 TRBD1 TRBV5-1 TGCGCCAGCAGATGGGACAGGGGGCCTAATGAAAAACTGTTTTTT CASRWDRGPNEKLFF
TRBJ1-5 TRBD1 TRBV6-6 TGTGCCAGCAGTCGGGGACAGGCGTGGGGTCAGCCCCAGCATTTT CASSRGQAWGQPQHF
TRBJ2-1 NA TRBV7-9 TGTGCCAGCAGCTTCGGTGGCGGGTTGACCTACAATGAGCAGTTCTTC CASSFGGGLTYNEQFF
TRBJ2-1 NA TRBV9 TGTGCCAGCAGCACCTCCGGGGCAGGGGGGCCGAATGAGCAGTTCTTC CASSTSGAGGPNEQFF
TRBJ1-4 NA TRBV19 TGTGCCAGTAGTACTCCGGGAATCGGGGAAAAACTGTTTTTT CASSTPGIGEKLFF